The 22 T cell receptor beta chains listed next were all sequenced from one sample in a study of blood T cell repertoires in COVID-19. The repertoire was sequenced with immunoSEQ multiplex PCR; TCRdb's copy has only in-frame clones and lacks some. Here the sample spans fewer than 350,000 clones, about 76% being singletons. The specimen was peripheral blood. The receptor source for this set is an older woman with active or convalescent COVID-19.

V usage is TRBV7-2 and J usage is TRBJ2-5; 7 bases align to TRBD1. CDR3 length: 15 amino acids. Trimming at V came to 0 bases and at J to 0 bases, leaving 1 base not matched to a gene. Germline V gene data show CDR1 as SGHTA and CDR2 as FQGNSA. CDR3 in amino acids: CASSLAGQDQETQYF. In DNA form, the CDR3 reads TGTGCCAGCAGCTTAGCCGGACAGGACCAAGAGACCCAGTACTTC. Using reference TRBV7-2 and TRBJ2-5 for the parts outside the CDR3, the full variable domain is GAGVSQSPSNKVTEKGKDVELRCDPISGHTALYWYRQSLGQGLEFLIYFQGNSAPDKSGLPSDRFSAERTGGSVSTLTIQRTQQEDSAVYLCASSLAGQDQETQYFGPGTRLLVL.

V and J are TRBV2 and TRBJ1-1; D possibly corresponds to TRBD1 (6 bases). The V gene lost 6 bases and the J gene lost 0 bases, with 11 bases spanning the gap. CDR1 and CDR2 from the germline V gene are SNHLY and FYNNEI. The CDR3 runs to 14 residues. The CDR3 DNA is TGTGCCAGCAGACTGGGGGCCTTGAACACTGAAGCTTTCTTT. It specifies CASRLGALNTEAFF.

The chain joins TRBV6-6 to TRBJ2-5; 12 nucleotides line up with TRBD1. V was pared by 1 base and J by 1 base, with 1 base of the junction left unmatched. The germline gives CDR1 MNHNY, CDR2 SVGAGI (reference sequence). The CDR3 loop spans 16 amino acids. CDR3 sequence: CASSYWDRGLQETQYF. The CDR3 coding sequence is TGTGCCAGCAGTTACTGGGACAGGGGGCTCCAAGAGACCCAGTACTTC.

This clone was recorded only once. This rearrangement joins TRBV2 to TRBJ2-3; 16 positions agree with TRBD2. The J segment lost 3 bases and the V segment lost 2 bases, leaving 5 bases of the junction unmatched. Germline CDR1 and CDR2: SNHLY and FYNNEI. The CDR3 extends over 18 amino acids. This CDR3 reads CASSETGTSGGGTDTQYF. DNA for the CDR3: TGTGCCAGCAGTGAAACCGGGACTAGCGGGGGGGGAACAGATACGCAGTATTTT. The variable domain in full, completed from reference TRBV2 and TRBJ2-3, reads EPEVTQTPSHQVTQMGQEVILRCVPISNHLYFYWYRQILGQKVEFLVSFYNNEISEKSEIFDDQFSVERPDGSNFTLKIRSTKLEDSAMYFCASSETGTSGGGTDTQYFGPGTRLTVL.

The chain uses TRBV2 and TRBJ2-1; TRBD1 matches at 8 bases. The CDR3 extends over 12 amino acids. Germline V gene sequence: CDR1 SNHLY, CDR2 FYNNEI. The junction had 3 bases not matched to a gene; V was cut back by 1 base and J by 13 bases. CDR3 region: CASSEGDRFQFF. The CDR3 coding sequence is TGTGCCAGCAGTGAAGGGGACAGGTTCCAGTTCTTC.

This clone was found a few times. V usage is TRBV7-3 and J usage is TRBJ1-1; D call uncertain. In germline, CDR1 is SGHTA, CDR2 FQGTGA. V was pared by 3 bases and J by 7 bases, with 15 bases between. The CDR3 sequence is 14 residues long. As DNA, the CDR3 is TGTGCCAGCAGCTTCGCGGGCCCAGAAAATGAAGCTTTCTTT. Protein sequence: CASSFAGPENEAFF. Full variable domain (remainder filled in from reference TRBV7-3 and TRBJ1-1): GAGVSQTPSNKVTEKGKYVELRCDPISGHTALYWYRQSLGQGPEFLIYFQGTGAADDSGLPNDRFFAVRPEGSVSTLKIQRTERGDSAVYLCASSFAGPENEAFFGQGTRLTVV.

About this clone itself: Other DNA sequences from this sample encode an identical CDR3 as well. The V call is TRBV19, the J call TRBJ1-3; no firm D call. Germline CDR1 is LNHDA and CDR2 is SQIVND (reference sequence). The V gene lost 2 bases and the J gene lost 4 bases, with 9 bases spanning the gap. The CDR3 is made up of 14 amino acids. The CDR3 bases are TGTGCCAGTAGTATATCCGGGAGGGGAAACACCATATATTTT. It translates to CASSISGRGNTIYF.

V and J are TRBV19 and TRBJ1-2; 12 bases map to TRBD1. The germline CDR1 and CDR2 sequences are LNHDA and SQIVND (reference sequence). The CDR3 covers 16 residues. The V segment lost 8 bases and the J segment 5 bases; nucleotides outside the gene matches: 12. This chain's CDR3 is CASSLSGTGGRYGYTF. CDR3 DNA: TGTGCCAGTTCGCTGTCCGGGACAGGGGGCAGGTATGGCTACACCTTC.

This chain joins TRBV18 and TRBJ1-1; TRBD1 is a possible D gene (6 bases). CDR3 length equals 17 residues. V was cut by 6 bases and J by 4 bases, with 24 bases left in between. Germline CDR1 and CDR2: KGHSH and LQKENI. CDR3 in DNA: TGTGCCAGCTCCATCCTGGACCCATGGGGGCCTGCCACTGAAGCTTTCTTT. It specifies CASSILDPWGPATEAFF.

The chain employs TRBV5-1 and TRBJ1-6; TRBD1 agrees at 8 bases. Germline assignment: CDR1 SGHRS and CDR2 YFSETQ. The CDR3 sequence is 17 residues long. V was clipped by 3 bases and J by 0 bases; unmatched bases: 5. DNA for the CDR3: TGCGCCAGCAGCTACCGGACAGGGAGCTCCTATAATTCACCCCTCCACTTT. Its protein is CASSYRTGSSYNSPLHF.

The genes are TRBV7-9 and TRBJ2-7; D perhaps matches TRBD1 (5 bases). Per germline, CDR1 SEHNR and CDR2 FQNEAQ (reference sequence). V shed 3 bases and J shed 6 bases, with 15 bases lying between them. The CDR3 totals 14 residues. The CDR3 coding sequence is TGTGCCAGCAGCTTCCAGGGTTTCGGTTCCGAGCAGTACTTC. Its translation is CASSFQGFGSEQYF.

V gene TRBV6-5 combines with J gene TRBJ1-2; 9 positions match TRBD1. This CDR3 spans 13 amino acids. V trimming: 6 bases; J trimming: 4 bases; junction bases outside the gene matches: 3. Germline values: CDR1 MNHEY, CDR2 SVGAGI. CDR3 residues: CASRETGGYGYTF. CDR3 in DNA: TGTGCCAGCAGAGAGACAGGGGGCTATGGCTACACCTTC.

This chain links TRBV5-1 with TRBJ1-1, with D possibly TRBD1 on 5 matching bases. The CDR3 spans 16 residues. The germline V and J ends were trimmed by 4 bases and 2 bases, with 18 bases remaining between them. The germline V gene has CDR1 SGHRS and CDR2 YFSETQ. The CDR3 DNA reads TGCGCCAGCAGCCTGGGGCCGGGGATCCTAAACACTGAAGCTTTCTTT. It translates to CASSLGPGILNTEAFF. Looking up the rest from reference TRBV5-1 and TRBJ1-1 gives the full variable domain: KAGVTQTPRYLIKTRGQQVTLSCSPISGHRSVSWYQQTPGQGLQFLFEYFSETQRNKGNFPGRFSGRQFSNSRSEMNVSTLELGDSALYLCASSLGPGILNTEAFFGQGTRLTVV.

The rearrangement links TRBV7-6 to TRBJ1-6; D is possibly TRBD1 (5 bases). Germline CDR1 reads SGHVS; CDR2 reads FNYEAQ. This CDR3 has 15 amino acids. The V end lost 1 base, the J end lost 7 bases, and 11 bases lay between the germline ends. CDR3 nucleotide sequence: TGTGCCAGCAGCTTAGTCGCGGAGGGGAATTCACCCCTCCACTTT. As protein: CASSLVAEGNSPLHF. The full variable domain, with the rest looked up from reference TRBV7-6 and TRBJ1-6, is GAGVSQSPRYKVTKRGQDVALRCDPISGHVSLYWYRQALGQGPEFLTYFNYEAQQDKSGLPNDRFSAERPEGSISTLTIQRTEQRDSAMYRCASSLVAEGNSPLHFGNGTRLTVT.

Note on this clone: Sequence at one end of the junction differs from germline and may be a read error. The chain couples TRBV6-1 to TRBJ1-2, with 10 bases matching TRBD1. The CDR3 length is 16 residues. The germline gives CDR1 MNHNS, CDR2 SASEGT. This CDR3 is CASSEAGQGLKHGYTF. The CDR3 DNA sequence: TGTGCCAGCAGCGAAGCGGGACAGGGGCTTAAGCATGGCTACACCTTC.

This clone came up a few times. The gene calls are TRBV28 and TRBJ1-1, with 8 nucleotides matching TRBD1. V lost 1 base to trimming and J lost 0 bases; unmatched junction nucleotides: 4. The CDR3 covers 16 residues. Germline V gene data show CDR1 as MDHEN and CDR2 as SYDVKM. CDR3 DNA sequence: TGTGCCAGCAGTTTATTTGGACAGGGAATGAACACTGAAGCTTTCTTT. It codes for CASSLFGQGMNTEAFF.

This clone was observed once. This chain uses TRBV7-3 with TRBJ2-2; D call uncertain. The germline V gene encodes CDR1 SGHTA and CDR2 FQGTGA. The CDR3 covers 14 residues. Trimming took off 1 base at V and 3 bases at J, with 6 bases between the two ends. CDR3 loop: CASSLMPDTGELFF. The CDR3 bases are TGTGCCAGCAGCTTAATGCCAGACACCGGGGAGCTGTTTTTT.

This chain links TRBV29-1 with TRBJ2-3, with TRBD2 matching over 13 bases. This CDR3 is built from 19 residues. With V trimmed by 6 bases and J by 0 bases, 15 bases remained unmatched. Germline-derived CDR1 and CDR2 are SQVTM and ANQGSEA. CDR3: CSVQGSGTSGAISTDTQYF. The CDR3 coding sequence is TGCAGCGTCCAAGGATCCGGGACTAGCGGGGCAATTAGCACAGATACGCAGTATTTT.

The CDR3 reads CASSPTGEEQYF. The CDR3 nucleotides are TGTGCCAGCAGTCCGACAGGGGAAGAGCAGTACTTC. The chain is built from TRBV12-3 or TRBV12-4 and TRBJ2-7; 8 positions agree with TRBD1. The V gene end was trimmed by 5 bases and the J gene end by 7 bases; junction bases not matched to a gene: 4. The CDR3 length is 12 residues.

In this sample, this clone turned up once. DNA of the CDR3: TGTGCCAGCAGCCAGACAGTCTATGGCTACACCTTC. It translates to CASSQTVYGYTF. The chain combines TRBV6-5 with TRBJ1-2; tentative D call: TRBD1 (5 bases). Trimming removed 6 bases at V and 4 bases at J, with 9 bases between. Germline assignment: CDR1 MNHEY and CDR2 SVGAGI. The CDR3 runs to 12 residues.

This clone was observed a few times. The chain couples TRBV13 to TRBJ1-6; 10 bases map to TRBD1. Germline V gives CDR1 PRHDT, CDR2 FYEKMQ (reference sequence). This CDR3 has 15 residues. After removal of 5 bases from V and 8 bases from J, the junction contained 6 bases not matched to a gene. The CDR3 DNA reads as TGTGCCAGCAGCATGACAGGGGGCAATGATTCACCCCTCCACTTT. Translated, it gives CASSMTGGNDSPLHF.

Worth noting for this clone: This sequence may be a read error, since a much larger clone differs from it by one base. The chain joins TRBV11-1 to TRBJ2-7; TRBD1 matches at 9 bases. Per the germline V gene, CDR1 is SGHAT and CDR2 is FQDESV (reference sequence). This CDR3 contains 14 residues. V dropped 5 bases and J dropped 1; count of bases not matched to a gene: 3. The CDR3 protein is CASSPGTGSYEQYF. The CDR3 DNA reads TGTGCCAGCAGCCCCGGGACAGGGTCCTACGAGCAGTACTTC. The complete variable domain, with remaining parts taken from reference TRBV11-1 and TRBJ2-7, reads EAEVAQSPRYKITEKSQAVAFWCDPISGHATLYWYRQILGQGPELLVQFQDESVVDDSQLPKDRFSAERLKGVDSTLKIQPAELGDSAMYLCASSPGTGSYEQYFGPGTRLTVT.